This T cell receptor (beta chain) was observed in a study of OX40 agonist ivuxolimab in advanced cancers. Turning to the study itself: With ivuxolimab, an agonistic anti-OX40 (CD134) antibody, patients were treated. The study reported partial responses in three patients: one hepatocellular carcinoma, two cutaneous melanoma. Broader study findings: Expanded peripheral T cell antigen specificity was not determined.

As regards this clone: Its matching antigen is unknown.

Germline V gene data show CDR1 as WNHNN and CDR2 as SYGVQD (reference sequence). Trimming cost V 7 bases and J 4 bases; bases outside gene matches: 4. The CDR3 covers 13 residues. TCRdb's table, derived via immunoSEQ multiplex PCR, lists solely in-frame clones and lacks some. The sample contains 55,000 to 80,000 clones, roughly 90% of which appear only once. With baseline, cycle 4 day 1, and cycle 7 day 1 as timepoints, blood was sampled. The chain joins TRBV10-1 to TRBJ2-3; TRBD2 agrees at 8 bases. This receptor was taken from an adult with an advanced solid tumor such as melanoma, head and neck, liver or kidney cancer. Source: CD4+ or CD8+ T cells sorted from blood, taken in a trial of the OX40 agonist ivuxolimab. The CDR3 reads CASNPGGSDTQYF. The CDR3 region has the DNA TGCGCCAGCAATCCGGGAGGGTCAGATACGCAGTATTTT.